Each of the 25 T cell receptor beta chains below was sequenced from the same sample in a study of cytotoxic CD8 clonotypes in ibrutinib-treated CLL. Clones were read by immunoSEQ multiplex PCR, and TCRdb kept only the in-frame ones, dropping some. Seen here are about 270,000 clones, approximately 76% observed once, and the top ten hold approximately 5.6%. The sequencing used PBMCs, collected at disease progression, from a patient treated with ibrutinib. Receptor source: a human donor with chronic lymphocytic leukemia.

The chain links TRBV12-5 to TRBJ2-2; D not resolved. This CDR3 has 13 amino acids. V was pared by 8 bases and J by 4 bases, with 11 bases between. From germline, CDR1 is LGHNT and CDR2 FRNRAP. The CDR3 sequence is CASRVRTTGELFF. CDR3 coding DNA: TGTGCTAGTCGAGTGCGGACCACCGGGGAGCTGTTTTTT.

This chain links TRBV12-5 with TRBJ2-3, with 8 bases lining up with TRBD2. The germline gives CDR1 LGHNT, CDR2 FRNRAP. V lost 4 bases to trimming and J lost 1 base; unmatched junction nucleotides: 4. There are 15 residues in the CDR3. CDR3 nucleotides: TGTGCTAGTGGTTCCACACTAGCGGGCACAGATACGCAGTATTTT. Translated, it gives CASGSTLAGTDTQYF.

In its sample, this clone was seen a few times. The rearrangement joins TRBV12-5 to TRBJ1-6; D unresolved. There are 15 residues in the CDR3. From germline, CDR1 is LGHNT and CDR2 FRNRAP. The V end was cut by 7 bases, the J end by 4 bases, with 14 bases between. The CDR3 bases are TGTGCTAGTGCCGCCAGGACCGTATATAATTCACCCCTCCACTTT. Amino acid sequence: CASAARTVYNSPLHF.

The chain uses TRBV4-2 and TRBJ1-5; TRBD1 matches 8 bases. V shed 3 bases, J shed 3 bases, and the junction held 4 bases outside the gene matches. The CDR3 covers 15 residues. Germline CDR1 and CDR2: LGHNA and YNFKEQ. The CDR3: CASSHDRGDNQPQHF. The CDR3 DNA is TGTGCCAGCAGCCATGACAGGGGTGACAATCAGCCCCAGCATTTT.

This chain links TRBV5-4 with TRBJ2-7, with TRBD1 as a possible D gene (6 bases). V shed 4 bases and J shed 1 base, with 12 bases lying between them. Germline CDR1 is SGHNT and CDR2 is YYREEE (reference sequence). This CDR3 has 14 residues. The DNA for the CDR3 is TGTGCCAGCAGCCTCAGACAGGCGTCCTACGAGCAGTACTTC. Protein sequence: CASSLRQASYEQYF.

The rearrangement links TRBV13 to TRBJ1-3; TRBD1 aligns across 8 bases. The CDR3 consists of 15 residues. Germline CDR1 PRHDT, CDR2 FYEKMQ (reference sequence). V was clipped by 6 bases and J by 1 base; unmatched bases: 5. The CDR3 loop is CASSQTGESGNTIYF. CDR3 in DNA: TGTGCCAGCAGTCAGACAGGGGAATCTGGAAACACCATATATTTT.

The genes are TRBV4-3 and TRBJ2-7, with D perhaps TRBD2 (5 bases). Germline V gene lookup returns CDR1 LGHNA and CDR2 YSLEER. Trimming left V 1 base short and J 7 bases short, with 20 bases between. CDR3 size: 16 residues. CDR3 in DNA: TGCGCCAGCAGCCAAGCCCCCGGGGAAACAATATGGGAGCAGTACTTC. It is translated as CASSQAPGETIWEQYF.

The count of this clone is one. The chain has TRBV5-1 and TRBJ2-7, with D possibly called TRBD1 or TRBD2 (7 bases each). The CDR3 is made up of 18 amino acids. Germline V lookup: CDR1 SGHRS, CDR2 YFSETQ. V dropped 5 bases and J dropped 0 bases, with 24 bases sitting between them. CDR3 protein: CASRRASGPGGSSYEQYF. In DNA form, the CDR3 reads TGCGCCAGCAGGCGGGCTAGCGGCCCAGGGGGTTCCTCCTACGAGCAGTACTTC.

This chain joins TRBV18 and TRBJ1-4; TRBD1 matches 10 bases. This CDR3 contains 14 residues. Germline values: CDR1 KGHSH, CDR2 LQKENI. With 3 bases clipped from V and 8 bases from J, the junction kept 3 bases outside the gene matches. CDR3 nucleotides: TGTGCCAGCTCACCGACAGGGGGCGCGGAAAAACTGTTTTTT. Its translation: CASSPTGGAEKLFF.

This clone was counted between two and nine times. The chain employs TRBV19 and TRBJ2-7; either TRBD1 or TRBD2 may fit D (7 bases each). Germline CDR1 LNHDA, CDR2 SQIVND (reference sequence). V lost 5 bases and J 0 bases, leaving 11 bases between the germline ends. The CDR3 totals 14 residues. CDR3 region: CASSPGGASYEQYF. The CDR3 DNA reads as TGTGCCAGTAGTCCAGGGGGGGCCTCCTACGAGCAGTACTTC.

This clone has only a few counts. The V gene is TRBV7-2, the J gene TRBJ2-7; D may correspond to TRBD1 or TRBD2 (5 bases each). CDR1 and CDR2 from the germline V gene are SGHTA and FQGNSA. The ends were cut back, 0 bases at V and 2 bases at J, with 8 bases in the middle. There are 14 residues in the CDR3. The CDR3 DNA reads as TGTGCCAGCAGCTTAGCGTCGGGACCCTACGAGCAGTACTTC. This codes for CASSLASGPYEQYF.

The V and J genes are TRBV20-1 and TRBJ2-5; 8 nucleotides agree with TRBD2. After removal of 8 bases from V and 4 bases from J, the junction contained 3 bases not matched to a gene. The CDR3 totals 11 residues. Looked up from germline, CDR1 is DFQATT and CDR2 is SNEGSKA (reference sequence). The CDR3 loop reads CSPAGGETQYF. Written as DNA, the CDR3 is TGCAGTCCCGCGGGGGGAGAGACCCAGTACTTC.

The gene calls are TRBV20-1 and TRBJ2-7, with D possibly matching TRBD1 (5 bases). This CDR3 region has 11 residues. V was pared by 7 bases and J by 4 bases, with 11 bases between. CDR1 and CDR2 (germline): DFQATT, SNEGSKA (reference sequence). CDR3 bases: TGCAGTGGGGGCAGGAATTACGAGCAGTACTTC. Residues: CSGGRNYEQYF.

The V gene is TRBV4-1, the J gene TRBJ2-7, with D hard to call. Looked up from germline, CDR1 is MGHRA and CDR2 is YSYEKL. The CDR3 is 14 amino acids. V lost 0 bases, J lost 1 base, and 7 bases lay in between. CDR3 DNA: TGCGCCAGCAGCCAAGATCCAGCGTCCTACGAGCAGTACTTC. The encoded protein is CASSQDPASYEQYF.

The chain employs TRBV7-2 and TRBJ2-5; a possible D gene is TRBD2 (5 bases). Between the trimmed V and J ends, which lost 2 bases and 5 bases, there was a span of 12 bases. This CDR3 comprises 14 residues. Germline V CDR1 and CDR2: SGHTA, FQGNSA. CDR3 in DNA: TGTGCCAGCAGCTTAACCCCAAGAGGGGAGACCCAGTACTTC. It yields the protein CASSLTPRGETQYF.

The chain uses TRBV4-1 and TRBJ2-2; 9 bases line up with TRBD2. There are 18 residues in the CDR3. Germline-derived CDR1 and CDR2 are MGHRA and YSYEKL. Germline trimming cut 3 bases from V and 1 base from J; bases unmatched to any gene: 9. CDR3 region: CASSQRGGLAKNTGELFF. The CDR3 DNA is TGCGCCAGCAGCCAGAGGGGAGGACTAGCGAAGAACACCGGGGAGCTGTTTTTT.

The chain is built from TRBV7-8 and TRBJ2-1; D unclear. The V gene lost 7 bases and the J gene lost 0 bases, with 25 bases spanning the gap. Looked up from germline, CDR1 is SGHVS and CDR2 is FQNEAQ. The CDR3 is 19 residues long. The CDR3 is CASTLLLSRGSYSYNEQFF. Here the CDR3 DNA reads TGTGCCAGCACCCTCCTTTTGAGCCGAGGATCTTACTCCTACAATGAGCAGTTCTTC.

This sequence joins TRBV9 and TRBJ2-3, with D perhaps matching TRBD2 (6 bases). The CDR3 consists of 15 residues. CDR1 is SGDLS and CDR2 is YYNGEE in the germline V gene. The V gene lost 0 bases and the J gene lost 2 bases, with 10 bases spanning the gap. The CDR3, as DNA: TGTGCCAGCAGCGTAGTCGGGAGTGACACAGATACGCAGTATTTT. This codes for CASSVVGSDTDTQYF.

V and J are TRBV9 and TRBJ1-5; 10 nucleotides line up with TRBD1. Germline V gene data show CDR1 as SGDLS and CDR2 as YYNGEE. The CDR3 contains 17 residues. Unmatched junction bases numbered 9, after V lost 5 bases and J lost 1 base. CDR3 sequence: CASRLRDRGPSNQPQHF. Written as DNA, the CDR3 is TGTGCCAGCAGACTAAGGGACAGGGGTCCCAGCAATCAGCCCCAGCATTTT.

This chain joins TRBV11-2 and TRBJ1-3; a weak D match, TRBD1 (5 bases). Trimming pared 0 bases from V and 0 bases from J, leaving 6 bases between. Germline loops: CDR1 SGHAT, CDR2 FQNNGV. The CDR3 sequence is 15 residues long. In DNA form, the CDR3 reads TGTGCCAGCAGCTTAGACAGGGTCTCTGGAAACACCATATATTTT. As protein: CASSLDRVSGNTIYF.

This chain uses TRBV14 with TRBJ2-7; tentatively, D is TRBD1 or TRBD2 (5 bases each). The CDR3 spans 15 residues. Per germline, CDR1 SGHDN and CDR2 FVKESK. V was clipped by 1 base and J by 3 bases, with 13 bases between them. CDR3 bases: TGTGCCAGCAGCCAAGTTTGGGACGGGCACTACGAGCAGTACTTC. This codes for CASSQVWDGHYEQYF.

V is TRBV10-2 and J is TRBJ2-7; D remains unclear. This CDR3 region has 14 residues. The V end was cut by 2 bases, the J end by 2 bases, with 10 bases between. Germline assignment: CDR1 WSHSY and CDR2 SAAADI. The CDR3, as DNA: TGCGCCAGCAGTGAGCGTCTACGAGCCTACGAGCAGTACTTC. This gives the protein CASSERLRAYEQYF.

The chain links TRBV11-2 to TRBJ2-7, with TRBD1 identical over 9 bases. Per germline, CDR1 SGHAT and CDR2 FQNNGV. The junction had 4 bases not matched to a gene; V was cut back by 2 bases and J by 5 bases. This CDR3 has 14 residues. CDR3 loop: CASSLRDRVHEQYF. The CDR3 DNA sequence: TGTGCCAGCAGCTTAAGGGACAGGGTCCACGAGCAGTACTTC.

V and J are TRBV7-3 and TRBJ2-2, with TRBD2 identical over 13 bases. The CDR3 sequence is 17 residues long. CDR1 is SGHTA and CDR2 is FQGTGA in the germline V gene. V shed 2 bases, J shed 5 bases, and the junction held 5 bases outside the gene matches. Here the CDR3 reads CASSLPRTSGGTGELFF. The CDR3 nucleotides are TGTGCCAGCAGCTTACCGAGGACTAGCGGGGGAACCGGGGAGCTGTTTTTT.

This clone was detected only a few times. The chain couples TRBV29-1 to TRBJ2-2; D gene uncertain. The CDR3 is 10 amino acids. Looked up from germline, CDR1 is SQVTM and CDR2 is ANQGSEA. Between the trimmed V and J ends, which lost 6 bases and 7 bases, there was a span of 6 bases. The DNA for the CDR3 is TGCAGCGTCGGAAGCGGGGAGCTGTTTTTT. Protein sequence: CSVGSGELFF.